Below, one T cell receptor beta chain is given with its context. Antigen unknown. TCRdb reanalysed the 5' RACE reads using MiXCR and keeps one entry per CDR3 protein. Here the sample spans about 70,000 distinct CDR3 sequences, more than 8% being singletons. Trimming cost V 4 bases and J 4 bases, with 11 bases left between them. The CDR3 is made up of 14 amino acids. Germline-derived CDR1 and CDR2 are MNHEY and SVGEGT. This sample was included in a study of early T cells in non-severe SARS-CoV-2 infection. Findings and limits, study-wide: The study's VDJdb matching favored anti-spike CD8 responses and missed private and CD4 specificities.

Source: whole blood, taken at baseline. The sequence derives from an adult who was a healthcare worker with PCR-confirmed SARS-CoV-2 infection or an uninfected control (not recorded which). V and J are TRBV6-2 or TRBV6-3 and TRBJ2-1; D not certain. CDR3 loop: CASSLFSTYNEQFF. The CDR3 region has the DNA TGTGCCAGCAGTTTATTTTCTACGTACAATGAGCAGTTCTTC.